Each of the 12 T cell receptor beta chains below was sequenced from the same sample in a study of early T cells in non-severe SARS-CoV-2 infection. TCRdb re-called the 5' RACE reads with MiXCR, one entry per CDR3 protein. The profile shows over 85,000 distinct CDR3 sequences, about an eighth of them singletons. The sequenced material came from whole blood. The receptor set was obtained from an adult who was a healthcare worker with PCR-confirmed SARS-CoV-2 infection or an uninfected control (not recorded which).

This clonotype was picked up many times. The chain couples TRBV4-2 to TRBJ1-1; D ambiguous. The CDR3 is made up of 14 amino acids. CDR1 and CDR2 from the germline V gene are LGHNA and YNFKEQ. The ends were cut back, 4 bases at V and 1 base at J, with 10 bases in the middle. The CDR3 nucleotides read TGTGCCAGCAGCCCCGGTAGAGCGAACACTGAAGCTTTCTTT. Translating gives CASSPGRANTEAFF.

This clonotype was counted at least ten times. The chain joins TRBV20-1 to TRBJ2-7; no reliable D call. Germline V gene data show CDR1 as DFQATT and CDR2 as SNEGSKA (reference sequence). Trimming took off 2 bases at V and 4 bases at J, with 6 bases between the two ends. This CDR3 comprises 11 residues. The CDR3 loop reads CSARMDYEQYF. Here the CDR3 DNA reads TGCAGTGCTAGAATGGATTACGAGCAGTACTTC.

In this sample, this clonotype turned up many times. CDR3 sequence (DNA): TGTGCCAGTAGTAGGAGGGCTGGGACTAGCGGGTACGAGCAGTACTTC. It translates to CASSRRAGTSGYEQYF. The chain has TRBV19 and TRBJ2-7, with 12 bases that match TRBD2. The length of the CDR3 is 16 residues. Germline V gene lookup returns CDR1 LNHDA and CDR2 SQIVND (reference sequence). V shed 4 bases, J shed 4 bases, and the junction held 8 bases outside the gene matches. The variable domain in full, with the rest retrieved from reference TRBV19 and TRBJ2-7, is DGGITQSPKYLFRKEGQNVTLSCEQNLNHDAMYWYRQDPGQGLRLIYYSQIVNDFQKGDIAEGYSVSREKKESFPLTVTSAQKNPTAFYLCASSRRAGTSGYEQYFGPGTRLTVT.

The V call is TRBV25-1, the J call TRBJ2-7; D unresolved. The CDR3 runs 12 residues. Germline V lookup: CDR1 MGHDK, CDR2 SYGVNS. Trimming pared 3 bases from V and 6 bases from J, leaving 9 bases between. CDR3 amino acids: CASSDPLREQYF. The DNA for the CDR3 is TGTGCCAGCAGTGACCCTCTCCGCGAGCAGTACTTC.

This clonotype was seen a handful of times. The rearrangement links TRBV4-3 to TRBJ2-6; TRBD2 agrees at 10 bases. This CDR3 contains 18 residues. Germline lookup yields CDR1 LGHNA and CDR2 YSLEER. J lost 5 bases, V lost 0 bases, and 7 bases had no gene match. Here the CDR3 reads CASSQEALAGVWANVLTF. The CDR3 nucleotides are TGCGCCAGCAGCCAAGAGGCGCTAGCGGGAGTCTGGGCCAACGTCCTGACTTTC.

The gene calls are TRBV28 and TRBJ2-5; D might be TRBD1 (5 bases). This CDR3 is 15 amino acids long. V was pared by 5 bases and J by 2 bases, with 15 bases between. The germline V gene encodes CDR1 MDHEN and CDR2 SYDVKM. The CDR3 nucleotides read TGTGCCAGCAGTACACCGTGGGGCAGGCAAGAGACCCAGTACTTC. This encodes CASSTPWGRQETQYF. Filled out from reference TRBV28 and TRBJ2-5, the complete variable domain reads DVKVTQSSRYLVKRTGEKVFLECVQDMDHENMFWYRQDPGLGLRLIYFSYDVKMKEKGDIPEGYSVSREKKERFSLILESASTNQTSMYLCASSTPWGRQETQYFGPGTRLLVL.

This clonotype was counted at least ten times. The chain employs TRBV9 and TRBJ2-7, with 7 nucleotides matching TRBD2. Germline values: CDR1 SGDLS, CDR2 YYNGEE. The J segment lost 6 bases and the V segment lost 0 bases, leaving 6 bases of the junction unmatched. The CDR3 is 14 amino acids. The CDR3 bases are TGTGCCAGCAGCGTAGGCGGGAGAGAGACCGAGCAGTACTTC. The encoded protein is CASSVGGRETEQYF. Full variable domain (outside the CDR3, taken from reference TRBV9 and TRBJ2-7): DSGVTQTPKHLITATGQRVTLRCSPRSGDLSVYWYQQSLDQGLQFLIQYYNGEERAKGNILERFSAQQFPDLHSELNLSSLELGDSALYFCASSVGGRETEQYFGPGTRLTVT.

This clonotype has a handful of counts. As DNA, the CDR3 is TGCAGTGCTACCGGGATTAGCTCCTACGAGCAGTACTTC. Translating gives CSATGISSYEQYF. V usage is TRBV20-1 and J usage is TRBJ2-7; D might be TRBD2 (5 bases). Germline values: CDR1 DFQATT, CDR2 SNEGSKA (reference sequence). The CDR3 length is 13 residues. Trimming pared 4 bases from V and 0 bases from J, leaving 10 bases between.

The gene calls are TRBV12-3 or TRBV12-4 and TRBJ2-3; D tentatively reads TRBD1 or TRBD2 (5 bases each). The CDR3 length is 15 residues. The V and J ends lost 3 bases and 3 bases respectively, with 13 bases between them. As DNA, the CDR3 is TGTGCCAGCAGTTTGGGGCGGGCCCTTACAGATACGCAGTATTTT. Protein: CASSLGRALTDTQYF.

This rearrangement joins TRBV6-2 or TRBV6-3 to TRBJ2-5; a weak D match, TRBD2 (5 bases). The CDR3 contains 13 residues. Deletions cut 6 bases from V and 5 bases from J, with 13 bases between. The germline V gene has CDR1 MNHEY and CDR2 SVGEGT. The chain's CDR3 is CASSSLAGETQYF. As DNA, the CDR3 is TGTGCCAGCAGCTCCCTAGCTGGGGAGACCCAGTACTTC.

This chain joins TRBV5-1 and TRBJ2-7, with 9 nucleotides matching TRBD2. This CDR3 is built from 19 residues. The germline CDR1 and CDR2 sequences are SGHRS and YFSETQ. The V gene end was trimmed by 1 base and the J gene end by 4 bases; junction bases not matched to a gene: 18. CDR3 sequence reads: CASSLTGGTGTSRSYEQYF. The CDR3 DNA sequence: TGCGCCAGCAGCTTGACCGGTGGGACCGGGACTAGCCGTTCGTACGAGCAGTACTTC.

The genes are TRBV28 and TRBJ2-7; 7 bases match TRBD2. The V gene end was trimmed by 3 bases and the J gene end by 2 bases; junction bases not matched to a gene: 16. The CDR3 totals 18 residues. Looked up from germline, CDR1 is MDHEN and CDR2 is SYDVKM. The DNA for the CDR3 is TGTGCCAGCAGTTTCCCCCTGGGACTATTTGATAGGACCTACGAGCAGTACTTC. This sequence encodes CASSFPLGLFDRTYEQYF.